Each of the 30 T cell receptor beta chains below was sequenced from the same sample in a study of tumor and adjacent non-tumor tissue in lung cancer. The template was RNA from unsorted bulk tissue. Three rounds of nested PCR, following a modified ARM-PCR protocol, produced the TCRbeta library. TCRdb analysed the multiplex PCR reads with MiXCR anew, one entry per CDR3 protein. The repertoire includes roughly 140,000 distinct CDR3 sequences, around 60% of them detected once, and about 20% sits in the top ten. Sequencing input: lung tumor tissue. The origin of the receptors is a man between 60 and 75 years old with small cell lung cancer.

This clonotype was counted once. The chain uses TRBV29-1 and TRBJ2-5, with 13 nucleotides matching TRBD2. J lost 2 bases, V lost 1 base, and 1 base had no gene match. CDR3 size: 15 residues. Looked up from germline, CDR1 is SQVTM and CDR2 is ANQGSEA. CDR3 region: CSVEGLAGGQETQYF. CDR3 DNA sequence: TGCAGCGTTGAAGGACTAGCGGGGGGTCAAGAGACCCAGTACTTC.

This clonotype has at least ten counts. This sequence joins TRBV29-1 and TRBJ2-7; D gene ambiguous. Germline V gene sequence: CDR1 SQVTM, CDR2 ANQGSEA. This CDR3 comprises 11 residues. The ends were cut back, 7 bases at V and 5 bases at J, with 12 bases in the middle. The CDR3 region has the DNA TGCAGCGCGGGCCTTACACACGAGCAGTACTTC. It codes for CSAGLTHEQYF.

As for this clonotype: It may be a read error: a sequence one base away is much more abundant. V and J are TRBV28 and TRBJ2-3, with D perhaps matching TRBD1 or TRBD2 (5 bases each). In germline, CDR1 is MDHEN, CDR2 SYDVKM. Deletions cut 5 bases from V and 1 base from J, with 13 bases between. The CDR3 has 15 amino acids. This CDR3 reads CASSLGGLRTDTQYF. The CDR3 nucleotides read TGTGCCAGCAGTCTTGGGGGATTGCGCACAGATACGCAGTATTTT.

Points on this clonotype: The germline gene is not matched at one end of the junction; a read error may be the cause. The chain has TRBV12-3 or TRBV12-4 and TRBJ2-3; 8 nucleotides agree with TRBD1. The CDR3 spans 14 residues. Written as DNA, the CDR3 is TGTGTCAGCAGTTGGACAGGGTATACAGATACGCAGTATTTT. Its protein product is CVSSWTGYTDTQYF.

The chain is built from TRBV20-1 and TRBJ2-3; tentatively, D is TRBD1 (5 bases). V lost 8 bases to trimming and J lost 4 bases, with 19 bases between them. The CDR3 covers 14 residues. Germline V gene data show CDR1 as DFQATT and CDR2 as SNEGSKA (reference sequence). CDR3 region: CSYRDRWGSDTQYF. The CDR3, as DNA: TGCAGTTATAGAGATCGGTGGGGCTCAGATACGCAGTATTTT.

Details on this clonotype: This may stem from a read error, because a much larger clone lies one nucleotide away. The CDR3 DNA follows: TGTGCCAGCAGTTCCCAACGCGGGACTTCTAACGGTGAGCATTTCTTC. Its translation: CASSSQRGTSNGEHFF. V is TRBV6-5 and J is TRBJ2-1, with a weak D call TRBD2 (6 bases). This CDR3 region has 16 residues. Germline V gene data show CDR1 as MNHEY and CDR2 as SVGAGI.

With respect to this clonotype: Being one base from a much bigger clone, this may be a read error. The chain recombines TRBV10-3 with TRBJ1-5; perhaps TRBD2 as D (5 bases). The tail of the sequence fits TRBJ2-3 better, so the J call may be wrong. This CDR3 spans 14 amino acids. The V gene's germline CDR1 is ENHRY and CDR2 SYGVKD. The CDR3 sequence: CAISEGSSNQPQYF. The CDR3 DNA is TGTGCCATCAGTGAAGGGAGTAGCAATCAGCCCCAGTATTTT.

On this clonotype: A single base separates this from a much larger clone, so it may be a read error. The chain uses TRBV11-2 and TRBJ2-7; D may be TRBD1 (5 bases). The germline gives CDR1 SGHAT, CDR2 FQNNGV. V dropped 11 bases and J dropped 1 base, with 12 bases sitting between them. The CDR3 length is 12 residues. The CDR3 spells CADSLESYEQYF. The CDR3, as DNA: TGTGCCGACAGCCTCGAGTCCTACGAGCAGTACTTC. The full variable domain, with the rest looked up from reference TRBV11-2 and TRBJ2-7, is EAGVAQSPRYKIIEKRQSVAFWCNPISGHATLYWYQQILGQGPKLLIQFQNNGVVDDSQLPKDRFSAERLKGVDSTLKIQPAKLEDSAVYLCADSLESYEQYFGPGTRLTVT.

As to this clonotype: No conserved phenylalanine or tryptophan ends this CDR3, so it is likely a read error. The chain uses TRBV11-3 and TRBJ1-6, with D uncertain. Germline CDR1 reads SGHNT; CDR2 reads YENEEA. CDR3 size: 16 residues. The CDR3 DNA reads as TGTGTCAGCAGCCCCCGCCGGAGCTCCTATAATTCACCCCTCCACTTA. Encoded protein: CVSSPRRSSYNSPLHL.

This clonotype was recorded many times. The V and J genes are TRBV12-3 or TRBV12-4 and TRBJ2-1; 7 bases fit TRBD2. The length of the CDR3 is 14 residues. Germline trimming cut 6 bases from V and 8 bases from J; bases unmatched to any gene: 10. In nucleotides, the CDR3 is TGTGCCAGCAGCTTTGGGAGGGTTTCGCATGAGCAGTTCTTC. This codes for CASSFGRVSHEQFF.

V gene TRBV12-3 or TRBV12-4 combines with J gene TRBJ2-2, with 8 bases fitting TRBD1. The CDR3 spans 15 residues. The J segment lost 4 bases and the V segment lost 7 bases, leaving 8 bases of the junction unmatched. CDR3 protein: CASNPRGRVTGELFF. The CDR3 DNA is TGTGCCAGCAACCCCAGGGGGCGGGTCACCGGGGAGCTGTTTTTT.

This clonotype was seen a single time. One end of the junction fails to match germline, which may point to a read error. The chain links TRBV20-1 to TRBJ1-3; 9 bases fit TRBD1. From germline, CDR1 is DFQATT and CDR2 SNEGSKA (reference sequence). The length of the CDR3 is 13 residues. The CDR3 sequence: CSARDRVRNIIYF. The DNA for the CDR3 is TGCAGTGCTCGGGACAGGGTCAGAAACATCATATATTTT.

As concerns this clonotype: A read error may produce the germline difference seen at one junction end. The chain has TRBV20-1 and TRBJ2-5, with a tentative D call TRBD2 (6 bases). Germline V CDR1 and CDR2: DFQATT, SNEGSKA (reference sequence). The CDR3 extends over 16 amino acids. The CDR3: CSARLWEETGVETKYF. As DNA, the CDR3 is TGCAGTGCACGTCTGTGGGAGGAGACTGGGGTAGAGACCAAGTACTTC.

Comment on this clonotype: This may come from a read error, since a much larger clone is one base off. The chain employs TRBV4-1 and TRBJ2-1, with D unclear. Germline V gene data show CDR1 as MGHRA and CDR2 as YSYEKL. CDR3 length: 13 amino acids. Written as DNA, the CDR3 is TGCGTCAGCAGCCCCATTACCCCCAATGAGCAGTTCTTC. This gives the protein CVSSPITPNEQFF.

The genes are TRBV5-1 and TRBJ2-1; D uncertain. The CDR3 totals 14 residues. CDR1 SGHRS and CDR2 YFSETQ come from the germline V gene. Between the trimmed V and J ends, which lost 4 bases and 7 bases, there was a span of 15 bases. CDR3 sequence: CASSDRTNSNEQFF. The DNA for the CDR3 is TGCGCCAGCAGCGATCGGACCAACTCAAATGAGCAGTTCTTC. The whole variable domain, remainder taken from reference TRBV5-1 and TRBJ2-1, is KAGVTQTPRYLIKTRGQQVTLSCSPISGHRSVSWYQQTPGQGLQFLFEYFSETQRNKGNFPGRFSGRQFSNSRSEMNVSTLELGDSALYLCASSDRTNSNEQFFGPGTRLTVL.

This clonotype was recorded a few times. This chain uses TRBV6-6 with TRBJ1-4, with 7 positions matching TRBD1. V lost 0 bases and J lost 3; bases outside the gene matches: 4. This CDR3 has 16 amino acids. Germline V lookup: CDR1 MNHNY, CDR2 SVGAGI (reference sequence). CDR3 residues: CASSYSGQAPNEKLFF. CDR3 DNA sequence: TGTGCCAGCAGTTACTCCGGACAGGCTCCTAATGAAAAACTGTTTTTT.

As concerns this clonotype: The junction differs from germline at one of its ends, possibly a read error. V usage is TRBV6-5 and J usage is TRBJ2-1; 8 bases fit TRBD1. Per the germline V gene, CDR1 is MNHEY and CDR2 is SVGAGI. The CDR3 runs to 14 residues. CDR3 nucleotides: TGTACCAGCAGTCGACAGGGGTCCTACAATGTACAGTTCTTC. As protein: CTSSRQGSYNVQFF.

To note about this clonotype: One base away lies a much larger clone, so this may be a sequencing read error. The rearrangement uses TRBV20-1 and TRBJ2-3; D might be TRBD1 or TRBD2, each matching 5 bases. CDR1 and CDR2 from the germline V gene are DFQATT and SNEGSKA (reference sequence). This CDR3 comprises 14 residues. The germline V and J ends were trimmed by 4 bases and 6 bases, with 17 bases remaining between them. Here the CDR3 reads CSAKALTGPDTQYF. CDR3 coding DNA: TGCAGTGCTAAGGCACTAACGGGACCGGATACGCAGTATTTT.

Remarks on this clonotype: A much larger clone differs from this one at a single base, so this may be a read error. The CDR3 spells CASSQVGVSYAFF. The DNA for the CDR3 is TGCGCCAGCAGCCAAGTGGGGGTTTCTTACGCTTTCTTT. The genes are TRBV4-1 and TRBJ1-1, with D tentatively TRBD1 (5 bases). Germline assignment: CDR1 MGHRA and CDR2 YSYEKL. Trimming stripped 1 base from V and 11 bases from J, with 14 bases between. The CDR3 has 13 residues.

This chain joins TRBV11-3 and TRBJ2-3; 10 bases map to TRBD2. The CDR3 contains 16 residues. Looked up from germline, CDR1 is SGHNT and CDR2 is YENEEA. The J segment lost 5 bases and the V segment lost 1 base, leaving 6 bases of the junction unmatched. CDR3 protein: CASSLGLAGREDTQYF. The DNA of the CDR3 is TGTGCCAGCAGCTTAGGACTAGCGGGTAGGGAAGATACGCAGTATTTT.

As to this clonotype: Since no conserved phenylalanine or tryptophan closes the CDR3, a read error is the likely cause. V gene TRBV29-1 combines with J gene TRBJ2-1; 7 bases match TRBD1. The CDR3 loop spans 13 amino acids. The ends lost 6 bases at V and 4 bases at J; junction bases unmatched: 6. In germline, CDR1 is SQVTM, CDR2 ANQGSEA. The CDR3 DNA follows: TGCAGCGTGAGCCGGGACAGATACAATGAGCAGTTCTTA. Its translation is CSVSRDRYNEQFL.

This clonotype has a single count. A much larger clone is a single base away; this may be a read error. V gene TRBV5-4 combines with J gene TRBJ1-2, with a tentative D call TRBD1 (6 bases). Per the germline V gene, CDR1 is SGHNT and CDR2 is YYREEE (reference sequence). V was shortened by 5 bases and J by 10 bases, with 21 bases between the two germline ends. This CDR3 has 14 residues. The CDR3 sequence is CASRGPGTPPAYTF. The CDR3 DNA is TGTGCCAGCAGGGGGCCCGGGACACCACCTGCCTACACCTTC.

On this clonotype: A read error may produce the germline difference seen at one junction end. The chain carries TRBV12-3 or TRBV12-4 and TRBJ2-7; the match to TRBD2 covers 7 bases. This CDR3 is built from 14 residues. CDR3: CVSTRAGPLYGQYF. The CDR3 DNA reads as TGTGTCAGCACCCGAGCGGGACCTCTTTACGGGCAGTACTTC.

CDR3: CSATLSASGRAGNEQFF. The CDR3 coding sequence is TGCAGTGCCACTCTCAGTGCTAGCGGGAGGGCCGGGAATGAGCAGTTCTTC. The V call is TRBV20-1, the J call TRBJ2-1, with 12 bases identical to TRBD2. This CDR3 region has 17 residues. Per germline, CDR1 DFQATT and CDR2 SNEGSKA (reference sequence). The J segment lost 7 bases and the V segment lost 6 bases, leaving 16 bases of the junction unmatched.

Turning to this clonotype: Being one base from a much bigger clone, this may be a read error. The CDR3 ends on some other residue instead of the conserved phenylalanine or tryptophan, so this is likely a read error. This chain connects TRBV5-4 to TRBJ2-4, with 9 bases lining up with TRBD1. Unmatched junction bases numbered 1, after V lost 0 bases and J lost 0 bases. The CDR3 totals 16 residues. Germline CDR1 is SGHNT and CDR2 is YYREEE (reference sequence). The chain's CDR3 is CASSLGDRVAKNIQYL. The CDR3 DNA reads as TGTGCCAGCAGCTTGGGGGACAGGGTAGCCAAAAACATTCAGTACCTC.

Notes on this clonotype: A much larger clone differs by one base, so this may be a read error. The rearrangement links TRBV20-1 to TRBJ2-3, with D possibly called TRBD1 or TRBD2 (6 bases each). In germline, CDR1 is DFQATT, CDR2 SNEGSKA (reference sequence). The length of the CDR3 is 13 residues. The CDR3 spells CSTRNRGQGTQYF. The CDR3 nucleotides read TGCAGTACTAGAAATCGGGGGCAGGGTACGCAGTATTTT.

Remarks on this clonotype: Compared with germline, one end of the junction differs, possibly owing to a read error. The V call is TRBV28, the J call TRBJ2-2; D is possibly TRBD2 (5 bases). The V gene's germline CDR1 is MDHEN and CDR2 SYDVKM. This CDR3 contains 13 residues. The CDR3 here is CASRWGSAGKLFF. As DNA, the CDR3 is TGTGCCAGCAGATGGGGATCGGCCGGGAAGCTGTTTTTT. Full variable domain (rest looked up from reference TRBV28 and TRBJ2-2): DVKVTQSSRYLVKRTGEKVFLECVQDMDHENMFWYRQDPGLGLRLIYFSYDVKMKEKGDIPEGYSVSREKKERFSLILESASTNQTSMYLCASRWGSAGKLFFGEGSRLTVL.

As regards this clonotype: The CDR3 end shows no conserved phenylalanine or tryptophan, and so a read error is likely. In DNA, the CDR3 is TGTGCCAGCGGTCCAGGTTACTCTGGAAACACCATATATCTT. Translating gives CASGPGYSGNTIYL. V gene TRBV6-5 combines with J gene TRBJ1-3; no clear D gene. This CDR3 has 14 amino acids. V lost 8 bases and J lost 0, with 11 bases in between. Germline lookup yields CDR1 MNHEY and CDR2 SVGAGI.

Notes on this clonotype: A read error is likely, as this CDR3 ends without the conserved phenylalanine or tryptophan. The gene calls are TRBV11-2 and TRBJ1-1; D is possibly TRBD1 (5 bases). In germline, CDR1 is SGHAT, CDR2 FQNNGV. The CDR3 contains 17 residues. CDR3 protein: CASSLTGGVGSNTEAFS. CDR3 DNA sequence: TGTGCCAGCAGCTTAACAGGAGGCGTGGGTAGCAACACTGAGGCTTTCTCT.

The sample holds one count of this clonotype. A junction end diverges from the germline sequence, so it may reflect a read error. CDR3 region: CSSTGTSQNTEAFF. CDR3 sequence (DNA): TGCAGCTCAACCGGGACTTCCCAGAACACTGAGGCTTTCTTT. This chain uses TRBV29-1 with TRBJ1-1; D might be TRBD1 (5 bases). The germline V gene has CDR1 SQVTM and CDR2 ANQGSEA. The length of the CDR3 is 14 residues.